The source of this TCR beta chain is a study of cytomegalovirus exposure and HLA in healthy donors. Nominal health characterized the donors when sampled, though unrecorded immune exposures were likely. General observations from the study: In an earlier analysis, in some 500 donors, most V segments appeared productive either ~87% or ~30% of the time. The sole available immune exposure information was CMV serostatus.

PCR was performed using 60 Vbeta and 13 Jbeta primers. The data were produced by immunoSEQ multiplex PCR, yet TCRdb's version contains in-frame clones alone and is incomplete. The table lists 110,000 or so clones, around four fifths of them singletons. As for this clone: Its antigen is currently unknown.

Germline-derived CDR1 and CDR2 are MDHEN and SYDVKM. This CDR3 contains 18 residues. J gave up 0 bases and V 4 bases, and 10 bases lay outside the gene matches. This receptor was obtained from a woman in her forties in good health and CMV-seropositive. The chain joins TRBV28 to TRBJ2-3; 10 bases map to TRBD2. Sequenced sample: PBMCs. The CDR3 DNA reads TGTGCCAGCAGTTCGCTAGCGGGAGTGTTTTTAAGCACAGATACGCAGTATTTT. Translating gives CASSSLAGVFLSTDTQYF. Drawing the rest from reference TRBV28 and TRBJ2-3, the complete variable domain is DVKVTQSSRYLVKRTGEKVFLECVQDMDHENMFWYRQDPGLGLRLIYFSYDVKMKEKGDIPEGYSVSREKKERFSLILESASTNQTSMYLCASSSLAGVFLSTDTQYFGPGTRLTVL.